These T cell receptor beta chains were read from a single sample in a study of blood T cell repertoires in COVID-19. Assay used: immunoSEQ multiplex PCR; TCRdb lists only in-frame clones, some missing. The sample has approximately 180,000 clones, more than 80% seen once. The sequencing sample was made of peripheral blood. These receptors came from a woman older than 75 with COVID-19, enrolled during active disease. Each CDR3 is given with its conserved first and last residue. A D gene is named only where the DNA matches it firmly. Size tells how often a clone was seen (once, few, many) or the class of an expanded clone, and some rows leave it out.

abundance	d_gene	v_gene	j_gene	CDR3aa	CDR3nt
.	.	TRBV18	TRBJ1-1	CASSPRQDLNTEAFF	TGTGCCAGCTCACCTCGACAGGACCTGAACACTGAAGCTTTCTTT
.	.	TRBV24-1	TRBJ2-3	CATDTISPDTQYF	TGTGCCACCGATACTATTTCCCCAGATACGCAGTATTTT
.	.	TRBV4-1	TRBJ1-5	CASSQGQANQPQHF	TGCGCCAGCAGCCAAGGCCAGGCGAATCAGCCCCAGCATTTT
.	.	TRBV5-8	TRBJ1-1	CASSLGAGTNTEAFF	TGTGCCAGCAGCTTGGGGGCGGGAACGAACACTGAAGCTTTCTTT
.	.	TRBV4-2	TRBJ2-2	CASSIVVRGGELFF	TGTGCCAGCAGTATAGTTGTCCGAGGGGGGGAGCTGTTTTTT
.	TRBD2	TRBV6-1	TRBJ2-3	CASSEAQGGLDTDTQYF	TGTGCCAGCAGTGAAGCCCAGGGAGGACTAGACACAGATACGCAGTATTTT
once	TRBD1	TRBV6-5	TRBJ1-1	CASSYSGTDNEAFF	TGTGCCAGCAGTTACTCCGGGACAGATAATGAAGCTTTCTTT
.	.	TRBV7-6	TRBJ2-7	CASSKQQGPYYEQYF	TGTGCCAGCAGCAAGCAACAGGGACCTTACTACGAGCAGTACTTC
.	.	TRBV6-1	TRBJ1-3	CASSGPTGFSGNTIYF	TGTGCCAGCAGTGGGCCAACGGGGTTCTCTGGAAACACCATATATTTT
once	.	TRBV24-1	TRBJ2-5	CATSDLRRGGETQYF	TGTGCCACCAGTGATTTGCGGCGGGGAGGTGAGACCCAGTACTTC
.	.	TRBV5-1	TRBJ2-1	CASSTGPGQFF	TGCGCCAGCAGCACAGGACCGGGCCAGTTCTTC
.	TRBD2	TRBV2	TRBJ2-7	CASRGTSGRDEQYF	TGTGCCAGCAGGGGGACTAGCGGGAGGGACGAGCAGTACTTC
.	TRBD1	TRBV12-5	TRBJ1-4	CASGLGTGGEKLFF	TGTGCTAGTGGTCTCGGGACAGGGGGTGAAAAACTGTTTTTT
.	.	TRBV14	TRBJ2-1	CASSPIGDYNEQFF	TGTGCCAGCAGCCCAATAGGGGACTACAATGAGCAGTTCTTC
.	TRBD2	TRBV4-1	TRBJ2-4	CASSQESGRGLGIQYF	TGCGCCAGCAGCCAAGAGAGCGGGAGGGGGCTGGGCATTCAGTACTTC
.	.	TRBV5-1	TRBJ1-2	CASSLEGGLYGYTF	TGCGCCAGCAGCTTGGAAGGAGGCCTCTATGGCTACACCTTC
once	.	TRBV18	TRBJ1-4	CASSRGNNEKLFF	TGTGCCAGCTCACGAGGGAATAATGAAAAACTGTTTTTT
.	.	TRBV5-1	TRBJ2-2	CASSFRGTGELFF	TGCGCCAGCAGCTTCAGAGGGACCGGGGAGCTGTTTTTT
.	.	TRBV27	TRBJ2-2	CASSSLNTGELFF	TGTGCCAGCAGTTCCCTGAACACCGGGGAGCTGTTTTTT
.	.	TRBV7-8	TRBJ2-7	CASSVGLGGQRIEQYF	TGTGCCAGCAGCGTAGGATTGGGGGGTCAGCGGATCGAGCAGTACTTC
.	.	TRBV7-2	TRBJ2-1	CASSLKQGKYNEQFF	TGTGCCAGCAGCTTAAAACAGGGTAAATACAATGAGCAGTTCTTC
.	TRBD2	TRBV7-2	TRBJ2-5	CASSLRASGAYQETQYF	TGTGCCAGCAGCTTACGGGCTAGCGGGGCGTACCAAGAGACCCAGTACTTC
.	.	TRBV9	TRBJ2-2	CASSPQQASNTGELFF	TGTGCCAGCAGCCCCCAACAGGCCTCGAACACCGGGGAGCTGTTTTTT
.	.	TRBV5-4	TRBJ2-1	CASSAGMAGDIYNEQFF	TGTGCCAGCAGCGCGGGGATGGCTGGGGATATCTACAATGAGCAGTTCTTC
.	TRBD1	TRBV19	TRBJ1-2	CASSRGQSTNYGYTF	TGTGCCAGTAGTAGGGGACAGAGTACTAACTATGGCTACACCTTC
.	TRBD2	TRBV5-1	TRBJ2-3	CASSRLASGVDTQYF	TGCGCCAGCAGCAGATTGGCTAGCGGGGTGGATACGCAGTATTTT
.	TRBD1	TRBV5-4	TRBJ2-7	CASSPIDRGRGEQYF	TGTGCCAGCAGCCCAATCGACAGGGGGCGAGGGGAGCAGTACTTC
.	TRBD1	TRBV24-1	TRBJ2-5	CATSDEGTGPPETQYF	TGTGCCACCAGTGATGAGGGGACAGGTCCACCTGAGACCCAGTACTTC
.	TRBD2	TRBV5-4	TRBJ2-5	CASSLRTSGETQYF	TGTGCCAGCAGCCTACGGACTAGCGGAGAGACCCAGTACTTC